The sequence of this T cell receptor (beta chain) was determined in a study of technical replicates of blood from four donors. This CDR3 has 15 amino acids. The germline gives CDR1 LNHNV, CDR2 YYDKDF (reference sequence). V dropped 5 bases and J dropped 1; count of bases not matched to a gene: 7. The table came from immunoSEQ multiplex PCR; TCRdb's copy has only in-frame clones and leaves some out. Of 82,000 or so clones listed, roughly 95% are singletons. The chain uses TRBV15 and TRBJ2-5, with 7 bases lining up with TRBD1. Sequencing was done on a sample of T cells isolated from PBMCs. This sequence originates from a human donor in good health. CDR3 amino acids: CATSLGQSFQETQYF. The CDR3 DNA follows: TGTGCCACCAGCCTGGGACAGTCCTTCCAAGAGACCCAGTACTTC.